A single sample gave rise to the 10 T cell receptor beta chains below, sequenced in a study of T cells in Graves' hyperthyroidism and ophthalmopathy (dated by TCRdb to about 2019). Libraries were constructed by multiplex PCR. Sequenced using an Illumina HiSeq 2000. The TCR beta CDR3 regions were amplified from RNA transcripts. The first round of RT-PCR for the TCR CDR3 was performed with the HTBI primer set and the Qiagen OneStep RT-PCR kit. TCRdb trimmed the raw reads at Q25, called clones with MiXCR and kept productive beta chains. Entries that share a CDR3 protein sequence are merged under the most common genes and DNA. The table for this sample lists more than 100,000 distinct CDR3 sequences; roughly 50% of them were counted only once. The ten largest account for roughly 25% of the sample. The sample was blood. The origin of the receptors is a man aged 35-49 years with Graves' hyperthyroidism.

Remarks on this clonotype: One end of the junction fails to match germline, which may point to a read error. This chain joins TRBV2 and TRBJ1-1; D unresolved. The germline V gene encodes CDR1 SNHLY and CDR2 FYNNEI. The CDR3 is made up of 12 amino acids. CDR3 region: CASGEANTEAFF. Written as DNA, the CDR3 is TGTGCCAGCGGTGAAGCGAACACTGAAGCTTTTTTT.

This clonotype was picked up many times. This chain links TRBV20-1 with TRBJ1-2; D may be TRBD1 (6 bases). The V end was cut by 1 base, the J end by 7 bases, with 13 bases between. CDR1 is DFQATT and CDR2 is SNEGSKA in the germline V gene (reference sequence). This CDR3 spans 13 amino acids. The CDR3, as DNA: TGCAGTGCTAGAGGACCGGGGGCAGGTGGCTACACCTTC. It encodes CSARGPGAGGYTF.

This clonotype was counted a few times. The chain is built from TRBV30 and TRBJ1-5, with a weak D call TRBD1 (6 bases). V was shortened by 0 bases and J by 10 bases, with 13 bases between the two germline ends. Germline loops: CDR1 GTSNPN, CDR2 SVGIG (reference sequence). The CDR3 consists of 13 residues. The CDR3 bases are TGTGCCTGGAGTGTCCGGGACAACGGACCCCAGCATTTT. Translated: CAWSVRDNGPQHF.

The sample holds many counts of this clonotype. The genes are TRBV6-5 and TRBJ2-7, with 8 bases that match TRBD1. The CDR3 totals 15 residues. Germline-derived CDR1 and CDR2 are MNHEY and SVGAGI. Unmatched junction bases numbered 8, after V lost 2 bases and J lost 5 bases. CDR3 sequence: CASSYRVRGPHEQYF. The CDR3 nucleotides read TGTGCCAGCAGTTACCGTGTCAGGGGGCCTCACGAGCAGTACTTC.

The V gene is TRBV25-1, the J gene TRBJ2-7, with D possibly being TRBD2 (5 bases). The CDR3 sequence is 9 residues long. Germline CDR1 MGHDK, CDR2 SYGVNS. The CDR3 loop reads CPSNYEQYF. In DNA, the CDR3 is TGTCCTAGCAACTACGAGCAGTACTTC.

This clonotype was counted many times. CDR3 loop: CATSDLVTSESTDTQYF. CDR3 sequence (DNA): TGTGCCACCAGTGATTTAGTGACTAGCGAAAGCACAGATACGCAGTATTTT. The V call is TRBV24-1, the J call TRBJ2-3, with 8 bases aligning to TRBD2. The trim removed 1 base at V and 0 bases at J, leaving 5 bases unmatched. The CDR3 spans 17 residues. Germline V CDR1 and CDR2: KGHDR, SFDVKD.

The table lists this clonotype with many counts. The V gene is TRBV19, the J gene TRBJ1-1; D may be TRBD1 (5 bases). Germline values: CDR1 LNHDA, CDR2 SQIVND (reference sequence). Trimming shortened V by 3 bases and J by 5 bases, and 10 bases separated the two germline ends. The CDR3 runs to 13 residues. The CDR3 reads CASSILGTTEAFF. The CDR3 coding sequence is TGTGCCAGTAGTATTTTAGGGACGACTGAAGCTTTCTTT.

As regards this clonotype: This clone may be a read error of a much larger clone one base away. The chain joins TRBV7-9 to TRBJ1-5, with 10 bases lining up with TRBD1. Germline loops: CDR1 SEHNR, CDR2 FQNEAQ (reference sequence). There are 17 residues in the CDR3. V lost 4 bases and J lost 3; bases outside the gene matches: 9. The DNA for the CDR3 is TGTGCCAGCAGCTCCCACCAAGGACAGGGGGACAATCAGCCCCAGCATTTT. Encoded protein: CASSSHQGQGDNQPQHF.

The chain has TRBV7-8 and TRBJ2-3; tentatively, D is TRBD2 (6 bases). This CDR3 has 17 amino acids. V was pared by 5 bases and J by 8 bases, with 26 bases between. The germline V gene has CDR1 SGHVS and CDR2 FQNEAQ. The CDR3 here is CASSSLGASDLYGTQYF. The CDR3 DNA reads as TGTGCCAGCAGCAGCCTTGGGGCTAGCGATCTGTACGGTACGCAGTATTTT.

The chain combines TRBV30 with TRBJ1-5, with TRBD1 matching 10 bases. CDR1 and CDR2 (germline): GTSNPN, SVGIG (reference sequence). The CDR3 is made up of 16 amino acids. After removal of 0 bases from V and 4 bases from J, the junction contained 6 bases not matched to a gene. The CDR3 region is CAWSVRTGGFNQPQHF. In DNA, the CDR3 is TGTGCCTGGAGTGTAAGGACAGGGGGTTTTAATCAGCCCCAGCATTTT. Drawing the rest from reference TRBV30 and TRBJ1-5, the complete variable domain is SQTIHQWPATLVQPVGSPLSLECTVEGTSNPNLYWYRQAAGRGLQLLFYSVGIGQISSEVPQNLSASRPQDRQFILSSKKLLLSDSGFYLCAWSVRTGGFNQPQHFGDGTRLSIL.